The 21 T cell receptor beta chains below come from one sample, sequenced in a study of post-analysis software for immune sequencing data. Study-level results: The five TRBV segments detected at higher frequency in patients than in controls included TRBV5-6, TRBV5-1 and TRBV20-1.

Each TCR beta cDNA library carried unique molecular identifiers. One entry per CDR3 protein results from TCRdb running MiXCR on the PCR reads. The repertoire consists of hundreds of thousands of distinct CDR3 sequences, with approximately 30% occurring once and the leading ten covering approximately 0.6%. The antigens for these receptors are not known. Material: blood. These receptors were taken from a girl aged 10-17 years with multiple sclerosis.

This clonotype was found a few times. V usage is TRBV6-4 and J usage is TRBJ2-1; perhaps TRBD2 as D (6 bases). TRBJ2-7 matches the DNA end more closely, so the J call is doubtful. The V gene's germline CDR1 is MRHNA and CDR2 SNTAGT. CDR3 length: 15 amino acids. CDR3 nucleotide sequence: TGTGCCAGCTCCACCCCGGGGGAGCCAAACAATGAGCAGTACTTC. Translating it yields CASSTPGEPNNEQYF.

This clonotype was counted only a few times. The chain couples TRBV27 to TRBJ1-4; TRBD1 matches at 9 bases. The V segment lost 6 bases and the J segment 12 bases; nucleotides outside the gene matches: 8. Germline values: CDR1 MNHEY, CDR2 SMNVEV (reference sequence). The CDR3 covers 13 residues. The CDR3 DNA sequence: TGTGCCAGCAGACAGGGGGCGGAGGTAGAACTGTTTTTT. Translating it yields CASRQGAEVELFF.

The chain combines TRBV7-9 with TRBJ1-2; D gene unclear. Germline assignment: CDR1 SEHNR and CDR2 FQNEAQ (reference sequence). V shed 5 bases and J shed 2 bases, with 18 bases lying between them. The CDR3 extends over 16 amino acids. The CDR3 here is CASSRPGSMMNYGYTF. The CDR3 DNA sequence: TGTGCCAGCAGCCGACCGGGCTCCATGATGAACTATGGCTACACCTTC. Full variable domain (rest looked up from reference TRBV7-9 and TRBJ1-2): DTGVSQNPRHKITKRGQNVTFRCDPISEHNRLYWYRQTLGQGPEFLTYFQNEAQLEKSRLLSDRFSAERPKGSFSTLEIQRTEQGDSAMYLCASSRPGSMMNYGYTFGSGTRLTVV.

The rearrangement uses TRBV12-3 or TRBV12-4 and TRBJ2-3; D is perhaps TRBD2 (7 bases). Trimming cost V 1 base and J 10 bases, with 18 bases left between them. CDR3 length: 15 amino acids. CDR3 sequence reads: CASSLGGGAADAQYF. The CDR3, as DNA: TGTGCCAGCAGTTTAGGAGGGGGGGCCGCGGATGCGCAGTATTTT.

Worth noting for this clonotype: Since a much larger clone is just one base distant, this may be a read error. The V gene is TRBV5-5, the J gene TRBJ2-5; possibly TRBD1 for D (5 bases). CDR1 SGHKS and CDR2 YYEKEE come from the germline V gene (reference sequence). The CDR3 runs to 14 residues. The CDR3 DNA reads as TGTGCCATCAGCTTGGGCAGGCCAGGGGAGACCCAGTACTTC. This encodes CAISLGRPGETQYF.

This clonotype has only a few counts. V is TRBV6-5 and J is TRBJ2-5; D is perhaps TRBD1 or TRBD2 (5 bases each). V lost 6 bases, J lost 5 bases, and 13 bases lay in between. Germline lookup yields CDR1 MNHEY and CDR2 SVGAGI. The CDR3 contains 13 residues. The CDR3 DNA reads TGTGCCAGCAGCCCCGGATGGGGGGAGACCCAGTACTTC. Protein: CASSPGWGETQYF.

This clonotype has more than one count but fewer than ten. The chain carries TRBV12-3 or TRBV12-4 and TRBJ2-7; TRBD2 might be the D (6 bases). The ends were cut back, 7 bases at V and 3 bases at J, with 28 bases in the middle. The CDR3 has 18 amino acids. The CDR3 sequence is CASTLGKGAIGGRYEQYF. The CDR3 DNA sequence: TGTGCCAGCACATTAGGTAAAGGGGCAATCGGAGGGCGCTACGAGCAGTACTTC.

This clonotype was seen only a few times. The chain recombines TRBV12-3 or TRBV12-4 with TRBJ2-7; no clear D. Trimming took off 0 bases at V and 3 bases at J, with 9 bases between the two ends. The CDR3 contains 14 residues. This CDR3 reads CASSLALDIYEQYF. Here the CDR3 DNA reads TGTGCCAGCAGTTTAGCGCTCGACATCTACGAGCAGTACTTC.

V usage is TRBV6-1 and J usage is TRBJ2-4; D is perhaps TRBD1 (6 bases). From germline, CDR1 is MNHNS and CDR2 SASEGT. Trimming cost V 7 bases and J 0 bases, with 13 bases left between them. The CDR3 sequence is 15 residues long. CDR3 in amino acids: CASNQGGIAKNIQYF. The CDR3 bases are TGTGCCAGCAACCAAGGGGGAATAGCCAAAAACATTCAGTACTTC.

The chain joins TRBV11-2 to TRBJ2-5; D is undetermined. This CDR3 comprises 16 residues. The V gene lost 1 base and the J gene lost 3 bases, with 15 bases spanning the gap. Germline assignment: CDR1 SGHAT and CDR2 FQNNGV. The CDR3 spells CASSLAWGQIEETQYF. The CDR3, as DNA: TGTGCCAGCAGCTTAGCTTGGGGTCAAATAGAAGAGACCCAGTACTTC.

V usage is TRBV28 and J usage is TRBJ2-3, with 10 bases identical to TRBD2. The trim removed 2 bases at V and 8 bases at J, leaving 10 bases unmatched. Per germline, CDR1 MDHEN and CDR2 SYDVKM. The CDR3 has 16 amino acids. The CDR3 sequence: CASSLLAGDSGGTQYF. The CDR3 DNA follows: TGTGCCAGCAGTTTACTAGCGGGAGATAGTGGGGGTACGCAGTATTTT. Full variable domain (remainder filled in from reference TRBV28 and TRBJ2-3): DVKVTQSSRYLVKRTGEKVFLECVQDMDHENMFWYRQDPGLGLRLIYFSYDVKMKEKGDIPEGYSVSREKKERFSLILESASTNQTSMYLCASSLLAGDSGGTQYFGPGTRLTVL.

This clonotype was observed a handful of times. The chain couples TRBV5-5 to TRBJ2-4; D is ambiguous. Germline CDR1 reads SGHKS; CDR2 reads YYEKEE (reference sequence). CDR3 size: 17 residues. V dropped 4 bases and J dropped 0 bases, with 17 bases sitting between them. CDR3 DNA: TGTGCCAGCAGCCACCCCACCAGGCAGCTAGCCAAAAACATTCAGTACTTC. Translation: CASSHPTRQLAKNIQYF.

There are a few counts of this clonotype. The chain is built from TRBV7-2 and TRBJ2-2, with D possibly matching TRBD1 (6 bases). This CDR3 has 15 amino acids. V was trimmed by 3 bases and J by 4 bases, leaving 12 bases between them. Per the germline V gene, CDR1 is SGHTA and CDR2 is FQGNSA. CDR3 DNA: TGTGCCAGCAGCTTCGCCGGGACACTCACCGGGGAGCTGTTTTTT. As protein: CASSFAGTLTGELFF.

The chain uses TRBV4-1 and TRBJ2-1; 10 bases match TRBD2. Germline loops: CDR1 MGHRA, CDR2 YSYEKL. The CDR3 contains 17 residues. V was clipped by 5 bases and J by 0 bases; unmatched bases: 7. The CDR3 DNA reads TGCGCCAGCAGCTTGACTAGCGGGCCTAGCTCCTACAATGAGCAGTTCTTC. Translation gives CASSLTSGPSSYNEQFF.

This clonotype has only a few counts. The CDR3 coding sequence is TGTGCCAGCAGTTACACCGAGGGTCGGGATGAGCAGTTCTTC. Its protein product is CASSYTEGRDEQFF. This rearrangement joins TRBV6-5 to TRBJ2-1; possibly TRBD2 for D (5 bases). Looked up from germline, CDR1 is MNHEY and CDR2 is SVGAGI. The CDR3 length is 14 residues. V gave up 2 bases and J gave up 8 bases, with 13 bases separating them.

This clonotype has just a few counts. The chain links TRBV4-3 to TRBJ2-7, with D perhaps being TRBD1 or TRBD2 (5 bases each). CDR1 is LGHNA and CDR2 is YSLEER in the germline V gene. V lost 2 bases and J lost 3, with 14 bases in between. The CDR3 consists of 15 residues. CDR3 in DNA: TGCGCCAGCAGCCAACACCCGGGACCGAACTACGAGCAGTACTTC. Translated, it gives CASSQHPGPNYEQYF.

This sequence joins TRBV28 and TRBJ2-7, with D possibly being TRBD1 or TRBD2 (5 bases each). Trimming shortened V by 10 bases and J by 2 bases, and 15 bases separated the two germline ends. The CDR3 covers 13 residues. The germline V gene has CDR1 MDHEN and CDR2 SYDVKM. CDR3 sequence: CAIQLGDTYEQYF. Written as DNA, the CDR3 is TGTGCCATCCAACTGGGGGATACCTACGAGCAGTACTTC.

This clonotype was observed a handful of times. The chain combines TRBV9 with TRBJ2-6; no firm D call. Between the trimmed V and J ends, which lost 4 bases and 0 bases, there was a span of 17 bases. Germline CDR1 and CDR2: SGDLS and YYNGEE. The CDR3 runs to 18 residues. The CDR3 DNA follows: TGTGCCAGCAGCAGTTCAATGGGCCCGCACTCTGGGGCCAACGTCCTGACTTTC. As protein: CASSSSMGPHSGANVLTF. The variable domain in full, with the rest retrieved from reference TRBV9 and TRBJ2-6, is DSGVTQTPKHLITATGQRVTLRCSPRSGDLSVYWYQQSLDQGLQFLIQYYNGEERAKGNILERFSAQQFPDLHSELNLSSLELGDSALYFCASSSSMGPHSGANVLTFGAGSRLTVL.

The chain uses TRBV5-1 and TRBJ2-1, with D unresolved. This CDR3 region has 16 residues. The germline V gene encodes CDR1 SGHRS and CDR2 YFSETQ. With 1 base removed from V and 1 base from J, the gap between germline ends came to 12 bases. CDR3 region: CASSLLYPGSYNEQFF. DNA for the CDR3: TGCGCCAGCAGCTTGCTGTATCCAGGATCCTACAATGAGCAGTTCTTC.

This clonotype occurred many times. CDR3 sequence reads: CASSSTTYEQYF. In nucleotides, the CDR3 is TGCGCCAGCAGCTCGACCACCTACGAGCAGTACTTC. The V and J genes are TRBV5-1 and TRBJ2-7; no firm D call. The CDR3 covers 12 residues. Trimming cost V 3 bases and J 2 bases, with 6 bases left between them. Germline CDR1 is SGHRS and CDR2 is YFSETQ.

The chain carries TRBV13 and TRBJ2-2; 8 nucleotides align to TRBD1. CDR3 size: 14 residues. Germline V gives CDR1 PRHDT, CDR2 FYEKMQ (reference sequence). Losses at the gene ends were 3 bases for V and 6 bases for J; bases not matched to a gene: 3. The CDR3 sequence: CASSLTGDSGELFF. The DNA of the CDR3 is TGTGCCAGCAGCTTGACAGGGGACTCCGGGGAGCTGTTTTTT.